What follows are 21 T cell receptor beta chains derived from one specimen sequenced in a study of blood T cell repertoires in COVID-19. The table came from immunoSEQ multiplex PCR; TCRdb's copy has only in-frame clones and leaves some out. The sample contains a few hundred thousand clones, around 85% of which appear only once. Input material: PBMCs or T cells enriched from blood (not recorded which). The receptors come from a young man who had recovered from COVID-19.

V gene TRBV4-1 combines with J gene TRBJ1-2; D not resolved. In germline, CDR1 is MGHRA, CDR2 YSYEKL. The CDR3 contains 15 residues. V lost 0 bases, J lost 4 bases, and 12 bases lay in between. CDR3 sequence: CASSQEDRRSYGYTF. The CDR3 nucleotides read TGCGCCAGCAGCCAAGAGGATAGAAGGAGCTATGGCTACACCTTC.

This chain links TRBV29-1 with TRBJ2-1, with D maybe TRBD2 (6 bases). The CDR3 consists of 15 residues. Trimming shortened V by 2 bases and J by 0 bases, and 11 bases separated the two germline ends. The germline V gene has CDR1 SQVTM and CDR2 ANQGSEA. Here the CDR3 DNA reads TGCAGCGTTGAATGGGGGGTGGTCTCCTACAATGAGCAGTTCTTC. It codes for CSVEWGVVSYNEQFF.

This clone has a single count. The chain has TRBV18 and TRBJ1-5; D is possibly TRBD1 (5 bases). This CDR3 is built from 14 residues. Trimming pared 2 bases from V and 4 bases from J, leaving 9 bases between. CDR1 is KGHSH, CDR2 LQKENI, per germline. CDR3 coding DNA: TGTGCCAGCTCACCAAGGCAGGGAAATCAGCCCCAGCATTTT. Translated: CASSPRQGNQPQHF.

This chain connects TRBV7-2 to TRBJ1-2, with D perhaps TRBD1 (6 bases). The CDR3 contains 13 residues. The V end lost 2 bases, the J end lost 8 bases, and 12 bases lay between the germline ends. Germline lookup yields CDR1 SGHTA and CDR2 FQGNSA. The CDR3 DNA sequence: TGTGCCAGCAGCTTATTAATGACAGGCGGCTACACCTTC. Its translation is CASSLLMTGGYTF.

The chain joins TRBV3-1 (or the pseudogene TRBV3-2) to TRBJ2-1; D not resolved. The V end was cut by 3 bases, the J end by 4 bases, with 13 bases between. This CDR3 spans 15 amino acids. Per germline, CDR1 LGHDT and CDR2 YNNKEL (reference sequence). This CDR3 is CASSQESASYNEQFF. The CDR3 region has the DNA TGTGCCAGCAGCCAGGAGTCGGCATCGTACAATGAGCAGTTCTTC.

The J gene is TRBJ1-1, the V gene TRBV7-2, with a possible D match to TRBD1 (5 bases). CDR3 length: 14 residues. With 3 bases removed from V and 4 bases from J, the gap between germline ends came to 12 bases. Per the germline V gene, CDR1 is SGHTA and CDR2 is FQGNSA. The CDR3 region is CASSFGGGRTEAFF. The CDR3 nucleotides read TGTGCCAGCAGCTTTGGGGGGGGTCGCACTGAAGCTTTCTTT.

Ten or more counts support this clone. Distinct nucleotide sequences in the sample also encode this CDR3. The chain couples TRBV27 to TRBJ2-7; D may be TRBD1 (6 bases). The CDR3 is 13 residues long. Germline CDR1 reads MNHEY; CDR2 reads SMNVEV (reference sequence). The germline V and J ends were trimmed by 4 bases and 1 base, with 8 bases remaining between them. The CDR3 is CASSYQGSYEQYF. CDR3 coding DNA: TGTGCCAGCAGTTATCAGGGGTCCTACGAGCAGTACTTC.

In its sample, this clone was seen a few times. The gene calls are TRBV5-1 and TRBJ1-2, with D perhaps TRBD1 (5 bases). The CDR3 consists of 13 residues. Germline V gene data show CDR1 as SGHRS and CDR2 as YFSETQ. Trimming stripped 4 bases from V and 4 bases from J, with 11 bases between. The CDR3 here is CASSTPGGYGYTF. CDR3 DNA sequence: TGCGCCAGCAGCACCCCGGGGGGCTATGGCTACACCTTC.

The chain joins TRBV5-6 to TRBJ1-1; no definite D call. Germline V gene sequence: CDR1 SGHDT, CDR2 YYEEEE. The V and J ends lost 4 bases and 0 bases respectively, with 7 bases between them. This CDR3 spans 13 amino acids. CDR3 sequence reads: CASSPLMNTEAFF. CDR3 nucleotides: TGTGCCAGCAGCCCACTAATGAACACTGAAGCTTTCTTT.

The CDR3 protein is CASSHRTGTGVRSGELFF. The CDR3 region has the DNA TGTGCCAGCAGCCATAGGACGGGGACAGGGGTTCGATCCGGGGAGCTGTTTTTT. V usage is TRBV3-1 (or the pseudogene TRBV3-2) and J usage is TRBJ2-2, with 10 bases identical to TRBD1. The V gene end was trimmed by 3 bases and the J gene end by 6 bases; junction bases not matched to a gene: 13. There are 18 residues in the CDR3. Looked up from germline, CDR1 is LGHDT and CDR2 is YNNKEL (reference sequence).

The chain employs TRBV5-4 and TRBJ1-1; a weak D match, TRBD1 (5 bases). The CDR3 extends over 15 amino acids. Trimming removed 4 bases from V and 6 bases from J, with 19 bases in between. Looked up from germline, CDR1 is SGHNT and CDR2 is YYREEE (reference sequence). The CDR3 DNA follows: TGTGCCAGCAGCCCCGGCTCGGGGGGGACGTCTGAAGCTTTCTTT. Its protein is CASSPGSGGTSEAFF.

This clone was counted a few times. V is TRBV5-1 and J is TRBJ2-2; D might be TRBD1 (6 bases). Per the germline V gene, CDR1 is SGHRS and CDR2 is YFSETQ. Trimming removed 5 bases at V and 0 bases at J, with 8 bases between. The CDR3 runs to 14 residues. Here the CDR3 reads CASRDRPNTGELFF. The CDR3 nucleotides are TGCGCCAGCAGAGACAGGCCGAACACCGGGGAGCTGTTTTTT. The full variable domain, its missing parts supplied by reference TRBV5-1 and TRBJ2-2, is KAGVTQTPRYLIKTRGQQVTLSCSPISGHRSVSWYQQTPGQGLQFLFEYFSETQRNKGNFPGRFSGRQFSNSRSEMNVSTLELGDSALYLCASRDRPNTGELFFGEGSRLTVL.

This CDR3 reads CASSIKGDYGYTF. CDR3 in DNA: TGCGCCAGCAGCATCAAGGGGGATTATGGCTACACCTTC. The chain is built from TRBV5-1 and TRBJ1-2; perhaps TRBD1 as D (6 bases). Germline V CDR1 and CDR2: SGHRS, YFSETQ. Trimming pared 4 bases from V and 5 bases from J, leaving 12 bases between. The CDR3 extends over 13 amino acids. The full variable domain, with the rest looked up from reference TRBV5-1 and TRBJ1-2, is KAGVTQTPRYLIKTRGQQVTLSCSPISGHRSVSWYQQTPGQGLQFLFEYFSETQRNKGNFPGRFSGRQFSNSRSEMNVSTLELGDSALYLCASSIKGDYGYTFGSGTRLTVV.

The chain is built from TRBV6-4 and TRBJ1-2, with 9 bases fitting TRBD1. The V gene's germline CDR1 is MRHNA and CDR2 SNTAGT. This CDR3 has 18 amino acids. The junction had 18 bases not matched to a gene; V was cut back by 6 bases and J by 4 bases. CDR3 in DNA: TGTGCCAGCAGCACTGAGCCTATAAGGACAGGGGATGGCTATGGCTACACCTTC. This sequence encodes CASSTEPIRTGDGYGYTF.

This sequence joins TRBV19 and TRBJ2-3; D is ambiguous. The CDR3 extends over 15 amino acids. V was clipped by 11 bases and J by 6 bases, with 24 bases between them. The germline CDR1 and CDR2 sequences are LNHDA and SQIVND (reference sequence). CDR3 sequence: CASRPSSLVADTQYF. The CDR3 DNA sequence: TGTGCCTCTAGGCCGAGCTCCCTGGTTGCTGATACGCAGTATTTT.

This chain connects TRBV18 to TRBJ1-5, with 8 bases matching TRBD1. The CDR3 is 17 residues long. Looked up from germline, CDR1 is KGHSH and CDR2 is LQKENI. V shed 4 bases, J shed 0 bases, and the junction held 8 bases outside the gene matches. The CDR3 sequence: CASSRNNRGYSNQPQHF. The CDR3 nucleotides are TGTGCCAGCTCACGAAACAACAGGGGGTATAGCAATCAGCCCCAGCATTTT.

The chain uses TRBV5-6 and TRBJ1-6; D is ambiguous. The V end lost 2 bases, the J end lost 7 bases, and 4 bases lay between the germline ends. The CDR3 contains 12 residues. CDR1 SGHDT and CDR2 YYEEEE come from the germline V gene. The CDR3 DNA reads TGTGCCAGCAGCTTTCCGAATTCACCCCTCCACTTT. It codes for CASSFPNSPLHF.

The chain combines TRBV11-1 with TRBJ2-1; 10 bases fit TRBD1. Germline V gene data show CDR1 as SGHAT and CDR2 as FQDESV (reference sequence). The V and J ends lost 5 bases and 9 bases, in that order; junction bases with no gene match: 7. The CDR3 spans 14 residues. The CDR3 DNA sequence: TGTGCCAGCAGCCCAGAGGGACAGGGGATTGAGCAGTTCTTC. Amino acid sequence: CASSPEGQGIEQFF.

The rearrangement joins TRBV24-1 to TRBJ1-1, with TRBD1 as a possible D gene (6 bases). V shed 4 bases and J shed 4 bases, with 18 bases lying between them. The CDR3 is 16 amino acids. The germline CDR1 and CDR2 sequences are KGHDR and SFDVKD. As DNA, the CDR3 is TGTGCCACCAGTGAGCGGAACAGGGTCCCAGGCACTGAAGCTTTCTTT. Amino acids: CATSERNRVPGTEAFF.

The chain has TRBV29-1 and TRBJ2-7; D is ambiguous. Trimming removed 3 bases at V and 0 bases at J, with 9 bases between. Germline CDR1 is SQVTM and CDR2 is ANQGSEA. The CDR3 runs 13 residues. CDR3 amino acids: CSVDPGSSYEQYF. The DNA of the CDR3 is TGCAGCGTTGACCCGGGTAGCTCCTACGAGCAGTACTTC.

This clone was detected a few times. This chain connects TRBV25-1 to TRBJ1-6; D call uncertain. This CDR3 comprises 18 residues. Germline assignment: CDR1 MGHDK and CDR2 SYGVNS. Between the trimmed V and J ends, which lost 6 bases and 10 bases, there was a span of 28 bases. The CDR3 protein is CASRSGVTTYLMVSPLHF. CDR3 coding DNA: TGTGCCAGCAGGAGCGGGGTTACAACCTACTTGATGGTGTCACCCCTCCACTTT.